This TCR beta chain appears in the sequencing data of a study of molecular identifiers for immune sequencing clone quantification. Study-level information: Four of five splits of RNA from approximately 20,000 or 100,000 naive CD8 cells were sequenced in replicates. General observations from the study: Over 99% of CMV-specific effector molecules, but under 1% of naive ones, were in clones above 20 copies.

The sample holds many counts of this clonotype. Antigen: not known. The CDR3 is 11 residues long. Germline V CDR1 and CDR2: SGHNT, YYREEE (reference sequence). V dropped 2 bases and J dropped 7 bases, with 7 bases sitting between them. Libraries of naive CD8 cells were prepared from roughly 18,000 to 920,000 sorted cells using 10%, 30% or 50% RNA. Preparation methods for the bulk TCR libraries were those previously described, with listed TCR primers. TCRdb reprocessed the PCR reads via MiXCR and lists one record per CDR3 protein. The sample comprises 85,000 to 100,000 distinct CDR3 sequences, roughly a quarter of which are singletons, and 0.94% rests with the top ten.

The TCR comes from a human donor in good health. Some libraries in this study had Jurkat cell RNA spiked in. The sequenced sample was naive CD8+ T cells from blood, with Jurkat cell RNA spiked in. The subset here: FACS-sorted CD8+CD4-CCR7+CD45RA+ naive T cells. J is TRBJ2-7 and V is TRBV5-4, with D maybe TRBD1 (5 bases). The CDR3 sequence is CASSFQGEQYF. CDR3 sequence (DNA): TGTGCCAGCAGCTTCCAGGGAGAGCAGTACTTC.